These 10 T cell receptor beta chains came from one sample sequenced in a study of post-analysis software for immune sequencing data. The study, taken as a whole, reports: Among about 5 TRBV segments more frequent in patients than controls were TRBV5-6, TRBV5-1 and TRBV20-1.

Their specific antigens are unknown. Unique molecular identifiers were carried by the TCR beta cDNA libraries. TCRdb fed the PCR reads into MiXCR, producing one record per CDR3 protein. The top ten clones hold roughly 1.8% of a sample with 450,000 to 650,000 distinct CDR3 sequences, 44% of them seen once. What was sequenced was blood. The source is a girl aged 10-17 years with multiple sclerosis.

This sequence joins TRBV28 and TRBJ2-7, with 9 bases aligning to TRBD1. Germline CDR1 reads MDHEN; CDR2 reads SYDVKM. This CDR3 contains 15 residues. V shed 6 bases and J 0 bases; nucleotides not matched to a gene: 6. CDR3 sequence reads: CASRVDRGISYEQYF. The CDR3 coding sequence is TGTGCCAGCAGAGTGGACAGGGGAATCTCCTACGAGCAGTACTTC.

V is TRBV12-3 or TRBV12-4 and J is TRBJ2-7; D is possibly TRBD2 (5 bases). Trimming removed 7 bases at V and 3 bases at J, with 10 bases between. This CDR3 has 12 amino acids. CDR3 amino acids: CASNRGGYEQYF. In nucleotides, the CDR3 is TGTGCCAGCAATCGGGGTGGCTACGAGCAGTACTTC.

J is TRBJ2-7 and V is TRBV20-1; the D gene is possibly TRBD1 (5 bases). Germline assignment: CDR1 DFQATT and CDR2 SNEGSKA (reference sequence). The V end was cut by 3 bases, the J end by 2 bases, with 14 bases between. CDR3 length: 14 residues. For the CDR3, the DNA is TGCAGTGCTAGGTCTCAGGGTGTTACCTACGAGCAGTACTTC. Its protein is CSARSQGVTYEQYF.

There are a few counts of this clonotype. The chain joins TRBV27 to TRBJ2-3, with a possible D match to TRBD2 (6 bases). The CDR3 spans 14 residues. V lost 7 bases, J lost 0 bases, and 11 bases lay in between. Germline-derived CDR1 and CDR2 are MNHEY and SMNVEV (reference sequence). CDR3 sequence (DNA): TGTGCCAGCACGGGGGTCCATAGCACAGATACGCAGTATTTT. It translates to CASTGVHSTDTQYF.

Points on this clonotype: A much larger clone sits a single nucleotide away, making a read error possible. The chain recombines TRBV20-1 with TRBJ1-2; D is perhaps TRBD1 (5 bases). CDR1 is DFQATT and CDR2 is SNEGSKA in the germline V gene (reference sequence). Trimming cost V 1 base and J 3 bases, with 6 bases left between them. This CDR3 has 12 amino acids. The CDR3 DNA is TGCAGTGCTAGAGTAGGGGACTATGGCTACACCTTC. This translates into CSARVGDYGYTF.

The V and J genes are TRBV20-1 and TRBJ2-1; 13 bases agree with TRBD2. This CDR3 has 17 amino acids. Germline trimming cut 0 bases from V and 3 bases from J; bases unmatched to any gene: 5. Germline lookup yields CDR1 DFQATT and CDR2 SNEGSKA (reference sequence). Here the CDR3 DNA reads TGCAGTGCTAGAGATCCAGGGACTAGCGGGGACTACAATGAGCAGTTCTTC. This encodes CSARDPGTSGDYNEQFF.

The chain joins TRBV20-1 to TRBJ1-2; D remains ambiguous. The CDR3 loop spans 11 amino acids. Germline CDR1 and CDR2: DFQATT and SNEGSKA (reference sequence). The ends were cut back, 4 bases at V and 1 base at J, with 4 bases in the middle. This CDR3 reads CSAIFNYGYTF. The CDR3 DNA sequence: TGCAGTGCTATTTTTAACTATGGCTACACCTTC.

This clonotype appeared a few times. This chain connects TRBV12-3 or TRBV12-4 to TRBJ1-2; D is ambiguous. The CDR3 consists of 13 residues. Trimming removed 6 bases at V and 8 bases at J, with 16 bases between. DNA of the CDR3: TGTGCCAGCAGCACCCCAAGGAGGCACGGCTACACCTTC. Translating gives CASSTPRRHGYTF.

Only a few counts were recorded for this clonotype. The chain links TRBV5-6 to TRBJ2-7, with TRBD2 as a possible D gene (5 bases). The germline CDR1 and CDR2 sequences are SGHDT and YYEEEE. The V end was cut by 4 bases, the J end by 3 bases, with 14 bases between. CDR3 length: 14 residues. The CDR3 nucleotides are TGTGCCAGCAGCCGCATAATAGCGATCTACGAGCAGTACTTC. Encoded protein: CASSRIIAIYEQYF.

In its sample, this clonotype was seen a few times. The rearrangement links TRBV20-1 to TRBJ1-4; a weak D match, TRBD1 (5 bases). This CDR3 spans 14 amino acids. Germline CDR1 and CDR2: DFQATT and SNEGSKA (reference sequence). The V end was cut by 1 base, the J end by 5 bases, with 11 bases between. CDR3 coding DNA: TGCAGTGCTAGAGGCGGGGCAGTGAATGAAAAACTGTTTTTT. Its protein product is CSARGGAVNEKLFF.